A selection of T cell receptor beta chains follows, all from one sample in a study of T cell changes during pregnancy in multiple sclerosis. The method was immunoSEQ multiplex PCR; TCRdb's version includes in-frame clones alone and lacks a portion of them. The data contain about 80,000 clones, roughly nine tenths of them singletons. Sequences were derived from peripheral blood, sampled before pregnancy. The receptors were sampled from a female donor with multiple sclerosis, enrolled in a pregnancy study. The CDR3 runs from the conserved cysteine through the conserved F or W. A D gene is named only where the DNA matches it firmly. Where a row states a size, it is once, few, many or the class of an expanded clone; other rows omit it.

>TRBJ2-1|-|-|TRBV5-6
CASSLPGSSYNEQFF
TGTGCCAGCAGCTTGCCGGGTAGCTCCTACAATGAGCAGTTCTTC
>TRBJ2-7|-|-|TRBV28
CASSLGGLGEQYF
TGTGCCAGCAGTTTAGGAGGGCTCGGCGAGCAGTACTTC
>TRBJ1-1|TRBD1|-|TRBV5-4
CASSLLGQGVILSEAFF
TGTGCCAGCAGCTTACTAGGACAGGGAGTCATTCTCAGCGAAGCTTTCTTT
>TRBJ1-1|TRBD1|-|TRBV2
CASSDAGQGNTEAFF
TGTGCCAGCAGTGATGCGGGACAGGGGAACACTGAAGCTTTCTTT
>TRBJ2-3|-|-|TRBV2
CASSVRDTDTQYF
TGTGCCAGCAGTGTGCGGGACACAGATACGCAGTATTTT
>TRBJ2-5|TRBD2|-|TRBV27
CASRVITAGKRGETQYF
TGTGCCAGCAGAGTGATAACAGCGGGGAAGAGAGGAGAGACCCAGTACTTC
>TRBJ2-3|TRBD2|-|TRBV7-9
CASSFGTSGRDTQYF
TGTGCCAGCAGCTTCGGGACTAGCGGGCGTGATACGCAGTATTTT
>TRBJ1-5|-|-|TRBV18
CASSPSGSYQPQHF
TGTGCCAGCTCACCCAGCGGGAGTTATCAGCCCCAGCATTTT
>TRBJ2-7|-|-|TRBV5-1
CASSSIRRQGSNEQYF
TGCGCCAGCAGCTCCATCAGGCGGCAGGGAAGCAACGAGCAGTACTTC
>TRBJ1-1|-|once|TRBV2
CASTDSRAFF
TGTGCCAGCACGGACAGCCGGGCTTTCTTT
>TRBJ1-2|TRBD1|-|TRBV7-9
CASSLGQGGSNYGYTF
TGTGCCAGCAGCTTAGGACAGGGTGGATCTAACTATGGCTACACCTTC
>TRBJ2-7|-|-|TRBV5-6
CASSLEGLLSYEQYF
TGTGCCAGCAGCTTGGAAGGACTACTCTCCTACGAGCAGTACTTC
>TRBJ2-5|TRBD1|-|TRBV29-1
CSVIGQGAQETQYF
TGCAGCGTTATTGGACAGGGGGCTCAGGAGACCCAGTACTTC
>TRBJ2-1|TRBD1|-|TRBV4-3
CASSQDVELQGKQFF
TGCGCCAGCAGCCAAGATGTAGAGTTACAGGGGAAGCAGTTCTTC
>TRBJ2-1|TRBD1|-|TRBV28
CASTPRRDRSKNEQFF
TGTGCCAGCACCCCCCGGCGGGACAGGAGCAAAAATGAGCAGTTCTTC
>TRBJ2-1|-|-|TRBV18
CASSPKTRGINYNEQFF
TGTGCCAGCTCACCAAAGACGAGGGGGATCAATTACAATGAGCAGTTCTTC